This T cell receptor (beta chain) was identified during a study of T cell responses to AZD1222 COVID-19 vaccine. Study-level points and caveats: Sampled repertoires all dated from after the peak T cell response. Distributed over spike, vaccine-associated CD4 TCRs predominated at 160-218 and 743-854.

Germline V CDR1 and CDR2: SGHRS, YFSETQ. J was trimmed by 4 bases and V by 4 bases; bases with no gene match: 8. This CDR3 is built from 15 residues. Samples with a second dose at about 4 or about 12 weeks were pooled together. The table lists this clone with a count of one. Its antigen is not known. Assay used: immunoSEQ multiplex PCR; TCRdb lists only in-frame clones, some missing. The data show about 270,000 clones, with 90% to 95% seen just once and roughly 0.6% held by the top ten. This receptor was obtained from an adult who received the AZD1222 COVID-19 vaccine. The V gene is TRBV5-1, the J gene TRBJ1-5; 7 bases map to TRBD1. The input for sequencing was peripheral blood, taken 28 days after the second AZD1222 dose. CDR3 bases: TGCGCCAGCAGCCCAGGGGGTCGGGTGAATCAGCCCCAGCATTTT. Translating gives CASSPGGRVNQPQHF.